This entry concerns a single T cell receptor beta chain. Its antigen remains unknown. V lost 5 bases, J lost 5 bases, and 2 bases stayed unmatched. This CDR3 is built from 14 residues. Germline V gene lookup returns CDR1 SGHTA and CDR2 FQGTGA. The sample comes from a study of a mutant IDH1 vaccine in newly diagnosed glioma. Looking at the study overall: Most patients had radiochemotherapy with temozolomide before enrollment; others had one alone.

The study, taken as a whole, reports: Pseudoprogression seemed unlinked to shifts in top peripheral T cell clonotypes. Immune responses arising from the vaccine appeared in approximately 93% of patients.

Time point of the sample: week 47, end of study. Each dose delivered 300 ug of mutant IDH1 20-mer peptide subcutaneously with imiquimod. Profiled with immunoSEQ multiplex PCR; TCRdb holds only in-frame clones, not every one. This sample has 55,000 to 65,000 clones; roughly 76% occur once, and the top ten carry 5.3%. The sample consisted of PBMCs, taken from a glioma patient whose treatment included an IDH1 peptide vaccine. The sequence derives from a middle-aged man with glioma. V and J are TRBV7-3 and TRBJ2-2; 10 nucleotides align to TRBD2. The CDR3 region is CASSISGRTGELFF. In nucleotides, the CDR3 is TGTGCCAGCAGCATTAGCGGGAGGACCGGGGAGCTGTTTTTT.